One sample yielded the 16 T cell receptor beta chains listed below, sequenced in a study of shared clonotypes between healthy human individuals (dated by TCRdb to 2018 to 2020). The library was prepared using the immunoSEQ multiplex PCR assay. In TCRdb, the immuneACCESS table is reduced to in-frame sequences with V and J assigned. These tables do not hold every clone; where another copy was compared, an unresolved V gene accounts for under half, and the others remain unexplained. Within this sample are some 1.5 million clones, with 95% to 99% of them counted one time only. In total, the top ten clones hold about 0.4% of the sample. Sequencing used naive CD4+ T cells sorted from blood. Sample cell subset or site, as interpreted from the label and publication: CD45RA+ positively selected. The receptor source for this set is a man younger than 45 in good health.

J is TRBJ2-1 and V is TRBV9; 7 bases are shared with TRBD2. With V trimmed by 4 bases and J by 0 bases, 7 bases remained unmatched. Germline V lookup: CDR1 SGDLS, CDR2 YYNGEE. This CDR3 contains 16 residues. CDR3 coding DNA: TGTGCCAGCAGCCCCAGACTAGCCAGCTCCTACAATGAGCAGTTCTTC. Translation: CASSPRLASSYNEQFF.

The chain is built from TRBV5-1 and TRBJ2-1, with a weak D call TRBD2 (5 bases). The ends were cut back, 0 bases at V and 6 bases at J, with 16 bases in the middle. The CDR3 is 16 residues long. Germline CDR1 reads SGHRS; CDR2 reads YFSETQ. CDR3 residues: CASSLALGGPVNEQFF. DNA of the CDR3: TGCGCCAGCAGCTTGGCCCTTGGCGGGCCAGTCAATGAGCAGTTCTTC.

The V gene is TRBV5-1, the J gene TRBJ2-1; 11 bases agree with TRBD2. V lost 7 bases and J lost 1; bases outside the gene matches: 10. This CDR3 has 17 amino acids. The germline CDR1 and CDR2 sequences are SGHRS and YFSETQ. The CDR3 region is CASAPRLAGGSYNEQFF. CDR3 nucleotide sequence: TGCGCCAGCGCCCCACGGCTAGCGGGGGGTTCCTACAATGAGCAGTTCTTC.

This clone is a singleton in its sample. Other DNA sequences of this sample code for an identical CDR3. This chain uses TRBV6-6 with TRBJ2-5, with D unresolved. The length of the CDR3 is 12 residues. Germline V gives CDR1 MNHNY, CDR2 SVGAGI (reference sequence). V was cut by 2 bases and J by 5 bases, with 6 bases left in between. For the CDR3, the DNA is TGTGCCAGCAGTTACCCCGGGGAGACCCAGTACTTC. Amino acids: CASSYPGETQYF.

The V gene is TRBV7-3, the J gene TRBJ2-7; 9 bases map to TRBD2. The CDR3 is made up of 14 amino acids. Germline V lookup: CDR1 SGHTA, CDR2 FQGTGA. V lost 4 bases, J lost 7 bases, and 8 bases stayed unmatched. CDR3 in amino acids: CASSSNSGSGEQYF. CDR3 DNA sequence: TGTGCCAGCAGCTCAAATAGCGGGAGCGGTGAGCAGTACTTC.

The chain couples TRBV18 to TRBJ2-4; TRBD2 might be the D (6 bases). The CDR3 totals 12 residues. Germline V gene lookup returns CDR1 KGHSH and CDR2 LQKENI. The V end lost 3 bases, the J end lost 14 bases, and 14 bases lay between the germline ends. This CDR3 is CASSPTTGGEYF. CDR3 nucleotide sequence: TGTGCCAGCTCACCCACGACGGGCGGGGAGTACTTC. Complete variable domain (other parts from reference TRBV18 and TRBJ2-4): NAGVMQNPRHLVRRRGQEARLRCSPMKGHSHVYWYRQLPEEGLKFMVYLQKENIIDESGMPKERFSAEFPKEGPSILRIQQVVRGDSAAYFCASSPTTGGEYFGAGTRLSVL.

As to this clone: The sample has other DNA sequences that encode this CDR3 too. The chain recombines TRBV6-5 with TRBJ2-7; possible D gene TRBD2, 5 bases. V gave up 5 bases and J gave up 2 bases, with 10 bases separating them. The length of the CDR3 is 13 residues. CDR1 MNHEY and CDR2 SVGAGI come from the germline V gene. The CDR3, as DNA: TGTGCCAGCAGTCTGGCGGGTGCCTACGAGCAGTACTTC. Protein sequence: CASSLAGAYEQYF.

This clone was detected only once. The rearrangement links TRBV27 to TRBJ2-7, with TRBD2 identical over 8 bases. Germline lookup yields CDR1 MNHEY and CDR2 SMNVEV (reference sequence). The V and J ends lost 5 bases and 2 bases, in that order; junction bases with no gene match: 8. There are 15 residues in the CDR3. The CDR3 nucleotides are TGTGCCAGCAGTCGCAAGCGGGAGCCAGCCTACGAGCAGTACTTC. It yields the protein CASSRKREPAYEQYF.

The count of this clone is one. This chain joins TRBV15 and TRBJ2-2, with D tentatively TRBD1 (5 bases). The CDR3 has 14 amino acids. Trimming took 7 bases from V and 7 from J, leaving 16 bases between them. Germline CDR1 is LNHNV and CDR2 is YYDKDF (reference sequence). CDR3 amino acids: CATTTGIVDGELFF. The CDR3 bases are TGTGCCACCACAACAGGTATTGTCGACGGGGAGCTGTTTTTT.

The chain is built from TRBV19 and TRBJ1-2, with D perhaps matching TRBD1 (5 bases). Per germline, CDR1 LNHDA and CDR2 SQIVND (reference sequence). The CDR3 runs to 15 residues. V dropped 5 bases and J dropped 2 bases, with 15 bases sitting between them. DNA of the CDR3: TGTGCCAGTAGTTTCTCCGGGACGGTGAACTATGGCTACACCTTC. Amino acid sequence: CASSFSGTVNYGYTF. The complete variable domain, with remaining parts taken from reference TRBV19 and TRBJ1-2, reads DGGITQSPKYLFRKEGQNVTLSCEQNLNHDAMYWYRQDPGQGLRLIYYSQIVNDFQKGDIAEGYSVSREKKESFPLTVTSAQKNPTAFYLCASSFSGTVNYGYTFGSGTRLTVV.

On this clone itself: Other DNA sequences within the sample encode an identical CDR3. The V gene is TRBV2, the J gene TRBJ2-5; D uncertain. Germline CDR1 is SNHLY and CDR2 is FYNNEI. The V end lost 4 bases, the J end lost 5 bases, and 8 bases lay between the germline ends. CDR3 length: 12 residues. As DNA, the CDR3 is TGTGCCAGCAGTGGTAGACGGGAGACCCAGTACTTC. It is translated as CASSGRRETQYF.

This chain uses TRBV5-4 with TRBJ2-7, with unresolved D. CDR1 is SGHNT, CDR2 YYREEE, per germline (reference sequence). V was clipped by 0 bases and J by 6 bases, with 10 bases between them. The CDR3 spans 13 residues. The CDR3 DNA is TGTGCCAGCAGCTTGGAACCGAGGACCGAGCAGTACTTC. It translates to CASSLEPRTEQYF. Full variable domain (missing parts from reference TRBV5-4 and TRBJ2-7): ETGVTQSPTHLIKTRGQQVTLRCSSQSGHNTVSWYQQALGQGPQFIFQYYREEENGRGNFPPRFSGLQFPNYSSELNVNALELDDSALYLCASSLEPRTEQYFGPGTRLTVT.

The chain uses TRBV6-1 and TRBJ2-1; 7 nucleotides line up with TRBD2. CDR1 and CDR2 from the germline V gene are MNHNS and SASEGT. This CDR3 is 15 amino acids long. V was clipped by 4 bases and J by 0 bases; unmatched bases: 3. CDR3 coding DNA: TGTGCCAGCAGTGGGCGGGGGAGCTCCTACAATGAGCAGTTCTTC. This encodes CASSGRGSSYNEQFF.

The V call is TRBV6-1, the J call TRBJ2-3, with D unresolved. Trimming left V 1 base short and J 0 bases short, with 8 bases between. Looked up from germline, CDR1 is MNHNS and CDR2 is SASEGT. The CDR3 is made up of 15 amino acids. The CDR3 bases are TGTGCCAGCAGTGAAGAGGCCTTTAGCACAGATACGCAGTATTTT. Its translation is CASSEEAFSTDTQYF.

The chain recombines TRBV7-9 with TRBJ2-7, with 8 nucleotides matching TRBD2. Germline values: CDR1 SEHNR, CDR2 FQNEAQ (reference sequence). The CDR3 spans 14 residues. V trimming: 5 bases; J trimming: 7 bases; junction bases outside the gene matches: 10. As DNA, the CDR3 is TGTGCCAGCAGCCCGAGCGGGAGTCTGGAGGAGCAGTACTTC. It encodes CASSPSGSLEEQYF.

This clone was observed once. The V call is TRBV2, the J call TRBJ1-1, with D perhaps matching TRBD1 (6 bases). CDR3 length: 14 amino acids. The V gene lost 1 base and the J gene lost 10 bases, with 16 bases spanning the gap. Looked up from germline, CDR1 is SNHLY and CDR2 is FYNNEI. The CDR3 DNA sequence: TGTGCCAGCAGTGAAGGTCGCCTAAGAGGGGGAGCTTTCTTT. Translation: CASSEGRLRGGAFF.